Following are 25 T cell receptor beta chains from one sample sequenced in a study of OX40 agonist ivuxolimab in advanced cancers. The repertoire was sequenced with immunoSEQ multiplex PCR; TCRdb's copy has only in-frame clones and lacks some. The data hold about 25,000 clones, with 80% to 90% observed a single time. The sample was CD4+ or CD8+ T cells sorted from blood, taken in a trial of the OX40 agonist ivuxolimab. Every receptor here comes from an adult with an advanced solid tumor such as melanoma, head and neck, liver or kidney cancer.

Worth noting for this clone: This same CDR3 is encoded by further DNA sequences in the sample. The chain links TRBV5-1 to TRBJ2-7, with 9 bases lining up with TRBD1. V trimming: 0 bases; J trimming: 3 bases; junction bases outside the gene matches: 1. The CDR3 contains 14 residues. CDR1 and CDR2 from the germline V gene are SGHRS and YFSETQ. The CDR3 here is CASSLDRGHYEQYF. The CDR3, as DNA: TGCGCCAGCAGCTTGGACAGGGGGCACTACGAGCAGTACTTC. The variable domain in full, with the rest retrieved from reference TRBV5-1 and TRBJ2-7, is KAGVTQTPRYLIKTRGQQVTLSCSPISGHRSVSWYQQTPGQGLQFLFEYFSETQRNKGNFPGRFSGRQFSNSRSEMNVSTLELGDSALYLCASSLDRGHYEQYFGPGTRLTVT.

The gene calls are TRBV7-9 and TRBJ1-2; D not certain. The germline V and J ends were trimmed by 3 bases and 4 bases, with 9 bases remaining between them. The CDR3 has 13 amino acids. The germline CDR1 and CDR2 sequences are SEHNR and FQNEAQ (reference sequence). As DNA, the CDR3 is TGTGCCAGCAGCTTCGGACTGATCTATGGCTACACCTTC. It encodes CASSFGLIYGYTF. Full variable domain (outside the CDR3, taken from reference TRBV7-9 and TRBJ1-2): DTGVSQNPRHKITKRGQNVTFRCDPISEHNRLYWYRQTLGQGPEFLTYFQNEAQLEKSRLLSDRFSAERPKGSFSTLEIQRTEQGDSAMYLCASSFGLIYGYTFGSGTRLTVV.

The chain employs TRBV21-1 and TRBJ2-1; the listed D gene, TRBD2, was not tested against the DNA. TRBV21-1 is an annotated pseudogene. The CDR3 covers 11 residues. In nucleotides, the CDR3 is TGTGCCAGCAGCAGATGGACTAATCTGTTCTTC. This codes for CASSRWTNLFF.

This clone showed up just a few times. The chain couples TRBV6-5 to TRBJ2-1; 11 positions match TRBD1. The junction had 6 bases not matched to a gene; V was cut back by 2 bases and J by 6 bases. CDR3 length: 16 residues. Germline loops: CDR1 MNHEY, CDR2 SVGAGI. The CDR3 protein is CASSYQDRGRINEQFF. The CDR3, as DNA: TGTGCCAGCAGTTACCAGGACAGGGGGCGCATCAATGAGCAGTTCTTC.

The chain employs TRBV5-5 and TRBJ2-1; 8 bases map to TRBD2. Germline V CDR1 and CDR2: SGHKS, YYEKEE (reference sequence). The CDR3 is 16 amino acids. Trimming at V came to 7 bases and at J to 7 bases, leaving 16 bases not matched to a gene. Here the CDR3 DNA reads TGTGCCAGCCAGGCCGAGGAGCGGGAGAGACAGAATGAGCAGTTCTTC. Translation: CASQAEERERQNEQFF.

This chain links TRBV7-8 with TRBJ1-1, with TRBD1 as a possible D gene (5 bases). The CDR3 loop spans 12 amino acids. Germline CDR1 reads SGHVS; CDR2 reads FQNEAQ. The V gene lost 5 bases and the J gene lost 1 base, with 5 bases spanning the gap. DNA of the CDR3: TGTGCCAGCAGCGGACAGAACACTGAAGCTTTCTTT. Its protein product is CASSGQNTEAFF.

This chain uses TRBV28 with TRBJ2-7, with D possibly TRBD1 on 5 matching bases. Germline V gene sequence: CDR1 MDHEN, CDR2 SYDVKM. Deletions cut 4 bases from V and 3 bases from J, with 16 bases between. The CDR3 spans 15 residues. The CDR3 DNA is TGTGCCAGCAGTTCACACAGGTACCCCAACTACGAGCAGTACTTC. Translation: CASSSHRYPNYEQYF.

The rearrangement joins TRBV19 to TRBJ1-1; no reliable D call. V was cut by 5 bases and J by 8 bases, with 18 bases left in between. Germline CDR1 reads LNHDA; CDR2 reads SQIVND (reference sequence). The CDR3 runs to 14 residues. This chain's CDR3 is CASSPIIPAGEAFF. The CDR3 DNA follows: TGTGCCAGTAGTCCCATAATTCCGGCTGGGGAAGCTTTCTTT. Based on the CDR3 plus reference TRBV19 and TRBJ1-1, the full variable domain is DGGITQSPKYLFRKEGQNVTLSCEQNLNHDAMYWYRQDPGQGLRLIYYSQIVNDFQKGDIAEGYSVSREKKESFPLTVTSAQKNPTAFYLCASSPIIPAGEAFFGQGTRLTVV.

CDR3 sequence (DNA): TGTGCCAGCAGGGGACAGGGGGCGCAGTCTGGGGCCAACGTCCTGACTTTC. This translates into CASRGQGAQSGANVLTF. The V and J genes are TRBV9 and TRBJ2-6, with 12 bases identical to TRBD1. Germline V gives CDR1 SGDLS, CDR2 YYNGEE. The CDR3 runs to 17 residues. The V and J ends lost 5 bases and 1 base, in that order; junction bases with no gene match: 4.

This chain uses TRBV4-1 with TRBJ2-2; no definite D call. The germline V gene has CDR1 MGHRA and CDR2 YSYEKL. This CDR3 contains 14 residues. V dropped 0 bases and J dropped 7 bases, with 9 bases sitting between them. DNA for the CDR3: TGCGCCAGCAGCCAAGAAGCTAGTCGCGGGGAGCTGTTTTTT. Protein product: CASSQEASRGELFF.

This chain joins TRBV30 and TRBJ2-7, with 11 bases aligning to TRBD2. CDR3 size: 14 residues. Per the germline V gene, CDR1 is GTSNPN and CDR2 is SVGIG (reference sequence). J lost 4 bases, V lost 5 bases, and 7 bases had no gene match. DNA for the CDR3: TGTGCCTGGTCCCCGGGACTAGCGGCTTACGAGCAGTACTTC. Translated: CAWSPGLAAYEQYF.

The rearrangement links TRBV2 to TRBJ2-1; D not certain. CDR3 length: 15 amino acids. CDR1 and CDR2 (germline): SNHLY, FYNNEI. The V end was cut by 3 bases, the J end by 4 bases, with 13 bases between. CDR3 DNA sequence: TGTGCCAGCAGTGAGGTCTACCTCCGGTACAATGAGCAGTTCTTC. Translation: CASSEVYLRYNEQFF.

This chain joins TRBV28 and TRBJ2-7, with 11 bases matching TRBD2. CDR1 MDHEN and CDR2 SYDVKM come from the germline V gene. The CDR3 extends over 14 amino acids. The J segment lost 2 bases and the V segment lost 6 bases, leaving 3 bases of the junction unmatched. This CDR3 reads CASRGSGRAYEQYF. CDR3 DNA: TGTGCCAGCAGGGGTAGCGGGAGGGCCTACGAGCAGTACTTC.

This clone was observed a handful of times. The chain couples TRBV13 to TRBJ1-1; D remains ambiguous. CDR1 is PRHDT and CDR2 is FYEKMQ in the germline V gene (reference sequence). The CDR3 consists of 15 residues. Trimming took off 7 bases at V and 0 bases at J, with 15 bases between the two ends. CDR3 loop: CASKSDGGMNTEAFF. In DNA, the CDR3 is TGTGCCAGCAAATCCGATGGAGGAATGAACACTGAAGCTTTCTTT.

The CDR3 here is CASSEWLTSGANVLTF. Here the CDR3 DNA reads TGTGCCAGCAGTGAATGGCTGACCTCTGGGGCCAACGTCCTGACTTTC. J is TRBJ2-6 and V is TRBV2; D remains unclear. V gave up 2 bases and J gave up 0 bases, with 8 bases separating them. CDR1 and CDR2 from the germline V gene are SNHLY and FYNNEI. This CDR3 has 16 residues. Looking up the rest from reference TRBV2 and TRBJ2-6 gives the full variable domain: EPEVTQTPSHQVTQMGQEVILRCVPISNHLYFYWYRQILGQKVEFLVSFYNNEISEKSEIFDDQFSVERPDGSNFTLKIRSTKLEDSAMYFCASSEWLTSGANVLTFGAGSRLTVL.

This sequence joins TRBV19 and TRBJ2-7; no clear D gene. There are 13 residues in the CDR3. Germline CDR1 LNHDA, CDR2 SQIVND (reference sequence). Trimming cost V 3 bases and J 2 bases, with 8 bases left between them. The CDR3 is CASSMGRPYEQYF. In DNA, the CDR3 is TGTGCCAGTAGTATGGGCCGCCCCTACGAGCAGTACTTC. Drawing the rest from reference TRBV19 and TRBJ2-7, the complete variable domain is DGGITQSPKYLFRKEGQNVTLSCEQNLNHDAMYWYRQDPGQGLRLIYYSQIVNDFQKGDIAEGYSVSREKKESFPLTVTSAQKNPTAFYLCASSMGRPYEQYFGPGTRLTVT.

The chain recombines TRBV19 with TRBJ2-4; 7 nucleotides line up with TRBD1. Germline CDR1 and CDR2: LNHDA and SQIVND (reference sequence). V shed 6 bases, J shed 5 bases, and the junction held 16 bases outside the gene matches. The CDR3 sequence is 17 residues long. This CDR3 reads CASSKYPGTAPQNIQYF. The CDR3 DNA reads as TGTGCCAGTAGCAAATATCCCGGGACAGCCCCTCAAAACATTCAGTACTTC.

V is TRBV27 and J is TRBJ1-5; TRBD1 is a possible D gene (5 bases). V was clipped by 5 bases and J by 1 base, with 12 bases between them. The germline gives CDR1 MNHEY, CDR2 SMNVEV (reference sequence). The CDR3 contains 15 residues. The CDR3 loop is CASSQTGGSNQPQHF. The CDR3 DNA is TGTGCCAGCAGTCAGACGGGGGGAAGCAATCAGCCCCAGCATTTT.

The rearrangement links TRBV27 to TRBJ2-5; D is undetermined. Germline V lookup: CDR1 MNHEY, CDR2 SMNVEV (reference sequence). The length of the CDR3 is 11 residues. Trimming left V 4 bases short and J 2 bases short, with 2 bases between. CDR3 nucleotide sequence: TGTGCCAGCAGTTCACAAGAGACCCAGTACTTC. Translated, it gives CASSSQETQYF.

V is TRBV5-8 and J is TRBJ2-7; no firm D call. The CDR3 consists of 12 residues. Germline V gene lookup returns CDR1 SGHTS and CDR2 YDEGEE. The germline V and J ends were trimmed by 5 bases and 4 bases, with 10 bases remaining between them. The CDR3 sequence is CASSEDPYEQYF. CDR3 DNA sequence: TGTGCCAGCAGTGAGGACCCTTACGAGCAGTACTTC.

This clone was seen only once. The genes are TRBV5-1 and TRBJ1-1; 9 bases match TRBD1. CDR1 is SGHRS, CDR2 YFSETQ, per germline. This CDR3 is 14 amino acids long. Trimming cost V 4 bases and J 7 bases; bases outside gene matches: 8. This CDR3 is CASSLKTGGVEAFF. CDR3 sequence (DNA): TGCGCCAGCAGCCTCAAGACAGGGGGTGTTGAAGCTTTCTTT.

The chain recombines TRBV9 with TRBJ2-1; 10 bases are a match to TRBD1. V dropped 3 bases and J dropped 12; count of bases not matched to a gene: 12. Germline V gene data show CDR1 as SGDLS and CDR2 as YYNGEE. This CDR3 region has 15 residues. The CDR3 bases are TGTGCCAGCAGCGGGGGGACAGGGGCATCAACGCGGCAGTTCTTC. This sequence encodes CASSGGTGASTRQFF. Looking up the rest from reference TRBV9 and TRBJ2-1 gives the full variable domain: DSGVTQTPKHLITATGQRVTLRCSPRSGDLSVYWYQQSLDQGLQFLIQYYNGEERAKGNILERFSAQQFPDLHSELNLSSLELGDSALYFCASSGGTGASTRQFFGPGTRLTVL.

The chain recombines TRBV6-9 with TRBJ2-1; D gene uncertain. Trimming pared 3 bases from V and 9 bases from J, leaving 3 bases between. The V gene's germline CDR1 is MNHGY and CDR2 SVAAGI. The CDR3 has 10 amino acids. The CDR3 region has the DNA TGTGCCAGCAGTTACCCTGAGCAGTTCTTC. Residues: CASSYPEQFF.

The chain joins TRBV9 to TRBJ2-7; a weak D match, TRBD2 (5 bases). V gave up 0 bases and J gave up 5 bases, with 18 bases separating them. The CDR3 has 16 residues. Per the germline V gene, CDR1 is SGDLS and CDR2 is YYNGEE. CDR3 loop: CASSVGGIRYGDEQYF. As DNA, the CDR3 is TGTGCCAGCAGCGTAGGAGGGATAAGGTATGGGGACGAGCAGTACTTC.

This clone was seen only once. V and J are TRBV7-6 and TRBJ2-5, with D possibly matching TRBD2 (5 bases). The CDR3 totals 16 residues. The ends were cut back, 1 base at V and 0 bases at J, with 12 bases in the middle. The germline CDR1 and CDR2 sequences are SGHVS and FNYEAQ. The CDR3 is CASSLVGLRYQETQYF. DNA for the CDR3: TGTGCCAGCAGCTTAGTAGGACTCAGGTACCAAGAGACCCAGTACTTC.